This T cell receptor beta chain was documented in a study of cytotoxic CD8 clonotypes in ibrutinib-treated CLL. Only in-frame clones appear in the TCRdb table, and some are missing; sequencing was by immunoSEQ multiplex PCR. The sample lists roughly 330,000 clones, approximately 67% seen once, with 5% to 6.5% in the top ten. About this clone: Its antigen is unknown.

Study results and caveats: Progressing patients had sampling times that differed from those of sustained-remission patients. Baseline levels of clonality went above those of age-matched healthy donors and moved with circulating CD8+ T-cell counts.

V lost 4 bases and J lost 2, with 12 bases in between. The CDR3 runs 14 residues. Germline V lookup: CDR1 SGHRS, CDR2 YFSETQ. This clonotype was obtained from a human donor with chronic lymphocytic leukemia. The rearrangement joins TRBV5-1 to TRBJ2-5; D tentatively fits TRBD1 or TRBD2 (5 bases each). The input for sequencing was PBMCs, taken after 36 months of ibrutinib treatment. The CDR3 DNA is TGCGCCAGCAGCCAGGGAGTAGGACAAGAGACCCAGTACTTC. This gives the protein CASSQGVGQETQYF.